This TCR beta chain was captured in a study of regulatory T cells in long-lasting Graves disease. Study-level findings and limits: A reduction in accuracy may have resulted from the small sample size.

Comments on this clonotype: Antigen specificity is unknown.

V lost 7 bases and J 8 bases, leaving 21 bases between the germline ends. The CDR3 length is 15 residues. CDR1 is MNHNS, CDR2 SASEGT, per germline. Time point here: persistent/refractory GD, antithyroid drugs over 5 years with positive TRAb. PBMC RNA served as the TCR library source. The TCR beta library used iRepertoire HTBI primers with Arm-PCR amplification of CDR3. Original analysis: Overall, samples carried around 68 TRBV and 14 TRBJ segments. MiXCR was run by TCRdb on the multiplex PCR reads, yielding one entry per CDR3 protein. These V and J calls rely on TCRdb rather than the paper's analysis. The sample includes almost 350,000 distinct CDR3 sequences, roughly a fifth of them seen just once.

The rearrangement joins TRBV6-1 to TRBJ2-1, with a tentative D call TRBD2 (6 bases). The TCR comes from a female donor with Graves disease. The source material was peripheral blood mononuclear cells (PBMCs), sampled when the disease was refractory, from a patient treated with antithyroid drugs. CDR3 protein: CASNSPAGFNDEQFF. As DNA, the CDR3 is TGTGCCAGCAACAGCCCTGCGGGGTTTAACGATGAGCAGTTCTTC.